This is a list of T cell receptor beta chains from one sample in a study of Graves' ophthalmopathy and Graves' hyperthyroidism. A single record per CDR3 protein comes from TCRdb applying MiXCR to the multiplex PCR reads. Among about 740,000 distinct CDR3 sequences listed, roughly two fifths were seen once. Sequencing was done on a sample of peripheral blood. The receptors come from an adult man with Graves' ophthalmopathy. Both conserved end residues are part of each CDR3. The D gene is left open where the match is weak. Clone size is given for some rows only: seen once, a few or many times, or a class if the clone is expanded.

j_call d_call clone_size v_call cdr3_nt cdr3_aa
TRBJ2-5 . . TRBV7-9 TGTGCCAGCAGCTTTGGACAGAGTCTTTTATTAGAGACCCAGTACTTC CASSFGQSLLLETQYF
TRBJ1-2 . . TRBV29-1 TGCAGCGCCATTGGGGGCGGCTATGGCTACACCTTC CSAIGGGYGYTF
TRBJ2-7 . . TRBV29-1 TGCAGCGTAAGGCCGGGCTACGAGCAGTACTTC CSVRPGYEQYF
TRBJ1-6 TRBD1 . TRBV10-3 TGTGCCAGCTCGGACAGGGGGGATATCGGTTCACCCCTCCACTTT CASSDRGDIGSPLHF
TRBJ2-7 TRBD2 . TRBV12-3/TRBV12-4 TGTGCCAGCAGCAGGGTAAGCGGGAGGGCACTCTACGAGCAGTACTTC CASSRVSGRALYEQYF
TRBJ2-5 . . TRBV25-1 TGTGCCAGCAGTTACAACGGGGCCGGGACCGGGGCCCAGTACTTC CASSYNGAGTGAQYF
TRBJ2-7 TRBD2 once TRBV12-3/TRBV12-4 TGTGCCAGCACCAAAGCGGGAGGCGGCCACGAGCAGTACTTC CASTKAGGGHEQYF
TRBJ1-4 . many TRBV11-2 TGTGCCAGCAGCTTAATGGGGGGCGCAGGTGAAAAACTGTTTTTT CASSLMGGAGEKLFF
TRBJ1-2 TRBD1 . TRBV10-3 TGTGCCATCAGTTTGAGGACAGGGGTTAACTATGGCTACACCTTC CAISLRTGVNYGYTF
TRBJ1-6 . few TRBV10-3 TGTGCCAGCAGTTACTCGAGAGTCGGGTCACCCCTCCACTTT CASSYSRVGSPLHF
TRBJ2-2 . . TRBV25-1 TGTGCCAGCAGCTTAACTATGGGGGGAGTTAGCACCGGGGAGCTGTTTTTT CASSLTMGGVSTGELFF
TRBJ1-2 TRBD1 few TRBV29-1 TGCAGCGTTGAAAGGCATCATTCCTCCGGGACAGGGGGCATTCTTGGTGGCTACACCTTC CSVERHHSSGTGGILGGYTF
TRBJ1-2 . few TRBV6-5 TGTGCCAGCAGTGAAGGGTACAGTGCCTACTATGGCTACACCTTC CASSEGYSAYYGYTF
TRBJ2-7 . few TRBV19 TGTGCCAGTAGTACCTCGGACGGCTACGAGCAGTACTTC CASSTSDGYEQYF
TRBJ2-7 TRBD1 many TRBV10-3 TGTGCCATCAGTGGTGACAGGGGTAGCTACGAGCAGTACTTC CAISGDRGSYEQYF
TRBJ1-6 . many TRBV2 TGTGCCAGCAGTCGGGGTCAGGAGGCACCCCTCCACTTT CASSRGQEAPLHF
TRBJ1-1 . . TRBV25-1 TGTGCCAGTTATAACCCAGGGAACACTGAAGCTTTCTTT CASYNPGNTEAFF
TRBJ1-1 TRBD1 . TRBV9 TGCGCCAGCAGCAACCGACAGGGGGCGTCCACTGAAGCTTTCTTT CASSNRQGASTEAFF
TRBJ1-2 . many TRBV13 TGTGCCAGCAGCCTCAGGGGTCAAGACTATGGCTACACCTTC CASSLRGQDYGYTF
TRBJ1-4 . . TRBV6-5 TGTGCCAGCAGGAGAACAGGGTTCTCGGGTGAAAAACTGTTTTTT CASRRTGFSGEKLFF
TRBJ2-5 . few TRBV5-1 TGCGCCAGCAGCGACCCGTACAGGGCACAAGAGACCCAGTACTTC CASSDPYRAQETQYF
TRBJ1-2 . few TRBV25-1 TGTGCCAGCTCAAACAGTCGCCTTAACTATGGCTACACCTTC CASSNSRLNYGYTF
TRBJ2-7 . few TRBV20-1 TGCAGTGCTAGGAAAGAGGATAGCTACGAGCAGTACTTC CSARKEDSYEQYF
TRBJ2-7 . . TRBV10-2 TGTGCCAGCAGTGACGGGCCAGGGGAGCAGTACTTC CASSDGPGEQYF
TRBJ2-6 . . TRBV10-2 TGCGCCAGCAGACCATCACCAGGGAGCGGGGCCAACGTCCTGACTTTC CASRPSPGSGANVLTF
TRBJ2-7 . . TRBV5-1 TGCGCCAGCAAACCGAGGAGCGGTGGGGTCTACGAGCAGTACTTC CASKPRSGGVYEQYF